A selection of T cell receptor beta chains follows, all from one sample in a study of shared T cell receptors in the human thymus. The method was immunoSEQ multiplex PCR; TCRdb's version includes in-frame clones alone and lacks a portion of them. This sample carries about 660,000 clones, around 87% of them seen once, and the ten largest clones take under 0.01%. These data were likewise used in another study, on human thymus T cells.

Sequenced: thymocytes. Source of these receptors: a boy in the first two years of life with a congenital heart defect. Each CDR3 is given with its conserved first and last residue. A D gene is named only where the DNA matches it firmly. Only part of the rows carry a size: once, few, many, or a class if the clone is expanded.

d_call j_call clone_size v_call cdr3_nt cdr3_aa
NA TRBJ2-1 NA TRBV6-1 TGTGCCAGCAGGATCAGGCAATCCTACAATGAGCAGTTCTTC CASRIRQSYNEQFF
TRBD2 TRBJ2-7 NA TRBV7-2 TGTGCCAGCAGCTTAGCGAGCGGAGCGCGGACTAGCGGGAGGCCCCCCGCCGAGCAGTACTTC CASSLASGARTSGRPPAEQYF
NA TRBJ2-1 NA TRBV13 TGTGCCAGCAGCCCTAACCGGGACTGGCATGAGCAGTTCTTC CASSPNRDWHEQFF
TRBD1 TRBJ2-3 NA TRBV5-1 TGCGCCAGCAGTCAAAAAACCGGGACAGGGAGGTCGGATACGCAGTATTTT CASSQKTGTGRSDTQYF
NA TRBJ1-5 NA TRBV27 TGTGCCAGCAGTTCTCGCGGACATATCAATCAGCCCCAGCATTTT CASSSRGHINQPQHF
TRBD2 TRBJ2-7 NA TRBV7-8 TGTGCCAGCAGCCCAGACAGCGGGGGCTCCTACGAGCAGTACTTC CASSPDSGGSYEQYF
TRBD2 TRBJ2-5 NA TRBV19 TGTGCCAGTAGTATAGCCACGCTCCCGGGACTAGCGGCCCAAGAGACCCAGTACTTC CASSIATLPGLAAQETQYF
NA TRBJ1-3 NA TRBV11-3 TGTGCCAGCAGCTTAGTCCCAGGACGGGACTCTGGAAACACCATATATTTT CASSLVPGRDSGNTIYF
TRBD1 TRBJ1-3 NA TRBV7-9 TGTGCCAGCGGAGGGGGCCTTCTTGGAAACACCATATATTTT CASGGGLLGNTIYF
TRBD2 TRBJ2-7 NA TRBV27 TGTGCCAGCAGTTTAGAGGGGACTAGCGGGAGACGCCCCACCTACGAGCAGTACTTC CASSLEGTSGRRPTYEQYF
TRBD2 TRBJ2-1 NA TRBV28 TGTGCCAGCAGTCTTGTGGGACTAGCGGAGGTGGATGAGCAGTTCTTC CASSLVGLAEVDEQFF
TRBD2 TRBJ2-1 NA TRBV14 TGTGCCAGCAGCCCGACTAGCGCCAATGAGCAGTTCTTC CASSPTSANEQFF
NA TRBJ1-4 NA TRBV6-6 TGTGCCAGCAGTACCACACAGGTTTGGGGAAAACTGTTTTTT CASSTTQVWGKLFF
TRBD1 TRBJ2-7 few TRBV11-3 TGTGCCAGCAGCTTAACAGGGGACAACGAGCAGTACTTC CASSLTGDNEQYF
NA TRBJ2-1 NA TRBV12-2 TGTGCAAGTCCCACTTGCGGGGGATCTAAAGAGCAGTTCTTC CASPTCGGSKEQFF
NA TRBJ1-1 NA TRBV7-9 TGTGCCAGCAGCTTAGGGAGCAGGGAGAACACTGAAGCTTTCTTT CASSLGSRENTEAFF
NA TRBJ2-7 NA TRBV4-1 TGCGCCAGCAGCCAGAGAAACGGGAGAAGCCTACACGAGCAGTACTTC CASSQRNGRSLHEQYF
NA TRBJ1-6 NA TRBV28 TGTGCCAGCAGGCGGAATTCACCCCTCCACTTT CASRRNSPLHF
NA TRBJ2-1 NA TRBV4-1 TGCGCCAGCAGCCAAGATTCGCAAGGAGGAGGCAATGAGCAGTTCTTC CASSQDSQGGGNEQFF
TRBD1 TRBJ2-7 NA TRBV7-9 TGTGCCAGCAGCTCAATGACAGGGGGCTACGAGCAGTACTTC CASSSMTGGYEQYF
NA TRBJ1-2 NA TRBV11-2 TGTGCCAGCAGCTTAGAGGCTCTTGGCTACACCTTC CASSLEALGYTF
NA TRBJ1-1 NA TRBV6-5 TGTGCCAGCATTGGAGGCACAGCCTACTTCCAAGCTTTCTTT CASIGGTAYFQAFF
NA TRBJ2-7 NA TRBV11-2 TGTGCCAGCAGCTTGGGGGCCTGGGACGAGCAGTACTTC CASSLGAWDEQYF
TRBD1 TRBJ2-2 NA TRBV28 TGTGCCAGCAGTTTCAGACAGGGGAACACCGGGGAGCTGTTTTTT CASSFRQGNTGELFF
NA TRBJ1-2 NA TRBV27 TGTGCCAGCAGTTTCGGCGGGGGACTCACCTTC CASSFGGGLTF